This TCR beta chain was captured in a study of Graves' ophthalmopathy and Graves' hyperthyroidism. General study findings and limits: Blood shared most expanded thyroid clonotypes above 0.001 frequency. Discrimination between ophthalmopathy and stable hyperthyroidism by a 13-signature model showed 87.88% sensitivity and roughly 80% specificity.

RNA served as the template for amplifying TCR beta CDR3 regions. The library came from an HTBI-primed first-round RT-PCR and a second-round multiplex PCR. MiXCR, run by TCRdb on the multiplex PCR reads, gives a single entry per CDR3 protein. The data show roughly 1.1 million distinct CDR3 sequences, approximately 35% seen once. Exclusion applied to patients with other autoimmune diseases, uncontrolled infections, pregnancy or lactation. Diagnostic conclusions were grounded in clinical symptoms, serum thyroxine, TRAb, thyroid ultrasound and orbital computed tomography. Trimming cost V 1 base and J 9 bases, with 13 bases left between them. The CDR3 is 13 amino acids. The germline gives CDR1 SEHNR, CDR2 FQNEAQ (reference sequence). Comment on this clonotype: What it recognizes is unknown. A much more abundant neighbour one base away suggests this may be a read error.

Sequencing was performed on peripheral blood or thyroid tissue (not recorded which). This TCR was recovered from an adult man with Graves' hyperthyroidism. The chain has TRBV7-9 and TRBJ2-7; D is unresolved. CDR3: CASSLVGLSGQYF. In nucleotides, the CDR3 is TGTGCCAGCAGCTTAGTAGGGTTGTCCGGGCAGTACTTC.